Listed below are T cell receptor beta chains from one sample, sequenced in a study of blood T cell repertoires in COVID-19. Sequencing used immunoSEQ multiplex PCR; TCRdb keeps in-frame clones, though not all of them. The sample holds about 160,000 clones, more than 80% seen once. The sequencing input was peripheral blood. The receptors shown here come from a human donor in a cohort sampled during active COVID-19. The CDR3 runs from the conserved cysteine through the conserved F or W. Fields, in order: D gene, CDR3 length, V gene, CDR3 protein. A D gene is named only where the DNA matches it firmly.

D: TRBD1; length: 15; V: TRBV3-1/TRBV3-2; CDR3: CASSHPGQGFYEQYF
D: TRBD2; length: 17; V: TRBV7-9; CDR3: CASSYGLAGVYYNEQFF
D: .; length: 15; V: TRBV19; CDR3: CASSSRVRDTGELFF
D: TRBD1; length: 16; V: TRBV6-1; CDR3: CASSEPRGQGAYEQYF
D: .; length: 13; V: TRBV19; CDR3: CASSSGVAYEQYF
D: TRBD2; length: 16; V: TRBV9; CDR3: CASRMGLAANTGELFF
D: TRBD1; length: 15; V: TRBV11-3; CDR3: CASSSRTGLKETQYF
D: TRBD2; length: 14; V: TRBV2; CDR3: CARQRGTSANEQFF
D: TRBD2; length: 13; V: TRBV27; CDR3: CASSPSSGTEQFF
D: TRBD1; length: 17; V: TRBV27; CDR3: CASRPGQGIDGQETQYF
D: .; length: 16; V: TRBV7-3; CDR3: CASSLIKAGDTGELFF
D: .; length: 14; V: TRBV27; CDR3: CATSSGLGTDTQYF
D: .; length: 16; V: TRBV4-3; CDR3: CASSQDTPGVPYGYTF
D: .; length: 12; V: TRBV12-3/TRBV12-4; CDR3: CASSSRAETQYF
D: TRBD1; length: 16; V: TRBV6-2/TRBV6-3; CDR3: CASSTRDRGLVSPLHF
D: .; length: 11; V: TRBV20-1; CDR3: CSVWRVFEQYF
D: TRBD1; length: 12; V: TRBV7-9; CDR3: CASSLATGVAFF
D: .; length: 15; V: TRBV29-1; CDR3: CSVEDGRGQGGEQYF
D: .; length: 15; V: TRBV6-4; CDR3: CASSDSMQNNSPLHF
D: TRBD2; length: 15; V: TRBV6-4; CDR3: CASSMSGGAPNEQFF
D: .; length: 17; V: TRBV6-2/TRBV6-3; CDR3: CASSYRQRTSSYNEQFF
D: .; length: 15; V: TRBV2; CDR3: CARTRAGSGLRGYTF
D: .; length: 16; V: TRBV5-5; CDR3: CASSLAGTARTDTQYF
D: TRBD2; length: 14; V: TRBV15; CDR3: CATWSGDSTDTQYF
D: .; length: 13; V: TRBV7-9; CDR3: CASSQDRNYGYTF